Only a few counts were recorded for the clone carrying this T cell receptor beta chain. Its antigen is still unknown. PCR used 60 Vbeta primers and 13 Jbeta primers. Assay used: immunoSEQ multiplex PCR; TCRdb lists only in-frame clones, some missing. This sample has under 200,000 clones, with 80% to 85% found just once. This sample stems from a study of cytomegalovirus exposure and HLA in healthy donors. Overall study results and limits: In a later analysis, a genetic analysis reported fewer productive-TCR N-insertions in an Asian-associated ancestry cluster than the cohort average. CMV serostatus was the sole immune exposure data available.

The donors, nominally healthy at sampling, likely had unrecorded immune exposures. CDR1 is GTSNPN, CDR2 SVGIG, per germline (reference sequence). Trimming stripped 0 bases from V and 6 bases from J, with 17 bases between. The CDR3 covers 15 residues. This receptor was identified in a girl under 10 years old in good health and CMV-seropositive. Sequencing was done on a sample of PBMCs. The chain combines TRBV30 with TRBJ1-1; D is possibly TRBD1 (6 bases). CDR3 in amino acids: CAWSVISRGSAEAFF. As DNA, the CDR3 is TGTGCCTGGAGTGTTATAAGCAGGGGCTCCGCTGAAGCTTTCTTT.